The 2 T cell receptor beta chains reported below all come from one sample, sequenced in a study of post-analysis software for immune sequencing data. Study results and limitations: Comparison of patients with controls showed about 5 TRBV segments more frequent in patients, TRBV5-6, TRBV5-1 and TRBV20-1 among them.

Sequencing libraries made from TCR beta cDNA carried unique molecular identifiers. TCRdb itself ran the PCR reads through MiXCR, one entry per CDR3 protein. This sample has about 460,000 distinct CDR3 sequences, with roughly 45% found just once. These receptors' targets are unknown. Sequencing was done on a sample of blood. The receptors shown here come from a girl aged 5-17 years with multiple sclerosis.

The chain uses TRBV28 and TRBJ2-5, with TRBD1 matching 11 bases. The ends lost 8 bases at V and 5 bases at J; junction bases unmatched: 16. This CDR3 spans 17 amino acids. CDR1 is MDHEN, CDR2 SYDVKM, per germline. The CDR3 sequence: CASADWDRGAEEETQYF. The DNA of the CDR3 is TGTGCCAGCGCCGATTGGGACAGGGGGGCCGAGGAGGAGACCCAGTACTTC.

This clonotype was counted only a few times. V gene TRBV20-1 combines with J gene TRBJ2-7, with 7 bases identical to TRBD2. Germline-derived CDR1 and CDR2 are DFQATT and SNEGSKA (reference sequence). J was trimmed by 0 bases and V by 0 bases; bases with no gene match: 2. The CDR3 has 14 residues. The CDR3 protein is CSARDRGDSYEQYF. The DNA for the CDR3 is TGCAGTGCTAGAGATCGGGGGGACTCCTACGAGCAGTACTTC.